Shown below are 5 T cell receptor beta chains from a single sample sequenced in a study of beta chain features in type 1 diabetes. cDNA synthesis used the whole RNA isolate, giving expressed TCRB sequences. The method was immunoSEQ multiplex PCR; TCRdb's version includes in-frame clones alone and lacks a portion of them. Of some 200,000 clones in the sample, about a tenth are singletons; the top ten hold approximately 1.4%. The specimen was central memory CD4+ T cells from blood. Receptors originate from a man younger than 30 in good health.

The chain uses TRBV11-2 and TRBJ2-7, with TRBD2 identical over 10 bases. This CDR3 is built from 15 residues. Germline CDR1 SGHAT, CDR2 FQNNGV. V lost 6 bases, J lost 2 bases, and 7 bases stayed unmatched. CDR3 coding DNA: TGTGCCAGCAGTTCCAGAGCGGGAGGGACCTACGAGCAGTACTTC. Translation: CASSSRAGGTYEQYF.

This clone has a handful of counts. V is TRBV5-6 and J is TRBJ2-5; D is perhaps TRBD1 (5 bases). V lost 0 bases and J 2 bases, leaving 14 bases between the germline ends. This CDR3 has 16 residues. Germline V gives CDR1 SGHDT, CDR2 YYEEEE. The CDR3 bases are TGTGCCAGCAGCTTGGCCGCTGACAGTCGTCAAGAGACCCAGTACTTC. This encodes CASSLAADSRQETQYF.

About this clone itself: The same CDR3 is also encoded by other DNA sequences in this sample. The chain links TRBV5-6 to TRBJ1-2, with D uncertain. Trimming took 0 bases from V and 4 from J, leaving 7 bases between them. The CDR3 covers 13 residues. The germline V gene encodes CDR1 SGHDT and CDR2 YYEEEE. The CDR3 region is CASSLGSSYGYTF. The CDR3 DNA follows: TGTGCCAGCAGCTTGGGGTCCAGCTATGGCTACACCTTC.

This clone was detected only a few times. DNA of the CDR3: TGTGCCAGCAGTGAATCCAAACCCCTATACAATGAGCAGTTCTTC. Its translation: CASSESKPLYNEQFF. The rearrangement uses TRBV25-1 and TRBJ2-1; D is unresolved. V was shortened by 1 base and J by 4 bases, with 11 bases between the two germline ends. The germline CDR1 and CDR2 sequences are MGHDK and SYGVNS. The CDR3 is 15 residues long.

This rearrangement joins TRBV7-9 to TRBJ2-1; 14 bases are a match to TRBD2. This CDR3 is 16 amino acids long. Per the germline V gene, CDR1 is SEHNR and CDR2 is FQNEAQ (reference sequence). Trimming cost V 5 bases and J 8 bases; bases outside gene matches: 8. CDR3 sequence: CASSPGTSGSWYEQFF. The CDR3 region has the DNA TGTGCCAGCAGCCCGGGGACTAGCGGGAGTTGGTATGAGCAGTTCTTC.